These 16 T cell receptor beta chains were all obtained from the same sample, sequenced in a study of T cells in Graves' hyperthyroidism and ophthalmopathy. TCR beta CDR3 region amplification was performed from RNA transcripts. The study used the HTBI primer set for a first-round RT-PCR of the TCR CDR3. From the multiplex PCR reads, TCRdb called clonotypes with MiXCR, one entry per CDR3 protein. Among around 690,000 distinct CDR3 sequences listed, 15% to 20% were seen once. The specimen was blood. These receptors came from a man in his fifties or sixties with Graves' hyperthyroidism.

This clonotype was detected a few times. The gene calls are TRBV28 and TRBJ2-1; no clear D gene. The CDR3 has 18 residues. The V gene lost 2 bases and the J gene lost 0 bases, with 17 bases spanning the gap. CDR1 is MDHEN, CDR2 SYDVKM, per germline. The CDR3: CASSLSPYSSSSYNEQFF. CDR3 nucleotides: TGTGCCAGCAGTTTAAGTCCCTACAGTTCGAGCTCCTACAATGAGCAGTTCTTC.

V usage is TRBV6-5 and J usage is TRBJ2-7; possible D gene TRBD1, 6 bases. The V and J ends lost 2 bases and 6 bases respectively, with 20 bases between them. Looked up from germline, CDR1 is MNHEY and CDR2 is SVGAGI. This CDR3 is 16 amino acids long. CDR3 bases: TGTGCCAGCAGTTACCGAAGTACTATCCAAGGGGGCGAGCAGTACTTC. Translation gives CASSYRSTIQGGEQYF.

The CDR3 reads CASSYGQGALNEQYF. The CDR3 DNA follows: TGTGCCAGCAGTTACGGACAGGGGGCATTGAACGAGCAGTACTTC. The gene calls are TRBV6-5 and TRBJ2-7, with 11 bases that match TRBD1. The trim removed 2 bases at V and 5 bases at J, leaving 5 bases unmatched. The CDR3 length is 15 residues. Germline values: CDR1 MNHEY, CDR2 SVGAGI.

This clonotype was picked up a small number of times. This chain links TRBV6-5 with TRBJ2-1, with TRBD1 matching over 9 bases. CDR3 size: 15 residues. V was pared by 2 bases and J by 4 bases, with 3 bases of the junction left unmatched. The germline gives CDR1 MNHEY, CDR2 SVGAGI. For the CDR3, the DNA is TGTGCCAGCAGTTACGGGACAGGGATATACAATGAGCAGTTCTTC. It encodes CASSYGTGIYNEQFF.

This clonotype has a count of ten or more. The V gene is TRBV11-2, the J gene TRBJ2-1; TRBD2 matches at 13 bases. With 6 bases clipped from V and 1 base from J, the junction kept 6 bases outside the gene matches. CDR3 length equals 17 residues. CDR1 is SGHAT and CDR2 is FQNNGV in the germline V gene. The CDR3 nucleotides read TGTGCCAGCAGTCCTAGGACTAGCGGGAGATCCTACAATGAGCAGTTCTTC. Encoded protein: CASSPRTSGRSYNEQFF.

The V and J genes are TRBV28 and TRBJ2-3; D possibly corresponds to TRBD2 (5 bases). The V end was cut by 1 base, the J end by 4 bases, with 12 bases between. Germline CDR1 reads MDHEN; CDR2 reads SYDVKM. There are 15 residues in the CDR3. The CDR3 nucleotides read TGTGCCAGCAGTTTATTCACTAGGGTGTCAGATACGCAGTATTTT. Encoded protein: CASSLFTRVSDTQYF.

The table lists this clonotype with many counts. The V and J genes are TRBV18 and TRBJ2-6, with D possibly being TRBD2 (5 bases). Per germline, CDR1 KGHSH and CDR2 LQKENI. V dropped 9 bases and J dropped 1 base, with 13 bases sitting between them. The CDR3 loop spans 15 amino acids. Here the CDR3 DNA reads TGTGCCAGTCGACTTTCGGGGTCTGGGGCCAACGTCCTGACTTTC. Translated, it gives CASRLSGSGANVLTF.

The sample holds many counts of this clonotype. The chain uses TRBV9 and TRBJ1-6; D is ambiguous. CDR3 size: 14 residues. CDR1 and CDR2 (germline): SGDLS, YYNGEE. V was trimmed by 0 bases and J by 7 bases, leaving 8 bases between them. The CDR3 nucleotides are TGTGCCAGCAGCGTAGATACGGGAAATTCACCCCTCCACTTT. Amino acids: CASSVDTGNSPLHF.

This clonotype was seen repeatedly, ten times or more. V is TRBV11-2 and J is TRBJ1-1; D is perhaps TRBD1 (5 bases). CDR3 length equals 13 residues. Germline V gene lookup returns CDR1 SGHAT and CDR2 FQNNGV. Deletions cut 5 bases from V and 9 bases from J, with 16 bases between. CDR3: CASSRDQGTQAFF. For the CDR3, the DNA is TGTGCCAGCAGCCGCGACCAGGGTACCCAAGCTTTCTTT.

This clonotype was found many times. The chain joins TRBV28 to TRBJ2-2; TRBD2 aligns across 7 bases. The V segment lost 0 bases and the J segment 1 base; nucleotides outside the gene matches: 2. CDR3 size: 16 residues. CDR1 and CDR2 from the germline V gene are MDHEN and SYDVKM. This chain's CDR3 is CASSLWPSGNTGELFF. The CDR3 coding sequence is TGTGCCAGCAGTTTATGGCCTAGCGGGAACACCGGGGAGCTGTTTTTT.

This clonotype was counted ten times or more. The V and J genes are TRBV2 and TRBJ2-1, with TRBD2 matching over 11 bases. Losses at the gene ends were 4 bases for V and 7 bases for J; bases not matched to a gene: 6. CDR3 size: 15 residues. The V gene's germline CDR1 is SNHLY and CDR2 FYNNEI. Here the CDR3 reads CASSGAGLAANEQFF. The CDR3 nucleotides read TGTGCCAGCAGTGGGGCGGGACTAGCGGCTAATGAGCAGTTCTTC.

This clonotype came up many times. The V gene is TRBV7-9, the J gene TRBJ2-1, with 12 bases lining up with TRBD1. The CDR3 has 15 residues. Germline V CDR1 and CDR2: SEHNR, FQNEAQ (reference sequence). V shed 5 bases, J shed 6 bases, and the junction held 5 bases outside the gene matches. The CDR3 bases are TGTGCCAGCAGCCCGGGACAGGGGGCTGCCAATGAGCAGTTCTTC. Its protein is CASSPGQGAANEQFF.

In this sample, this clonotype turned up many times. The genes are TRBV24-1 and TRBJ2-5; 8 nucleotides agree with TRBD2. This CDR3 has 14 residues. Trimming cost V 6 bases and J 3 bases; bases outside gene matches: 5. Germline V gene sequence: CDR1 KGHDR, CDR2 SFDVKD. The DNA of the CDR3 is TGTGCCACCAGTAAAAGCGGGAGAGAAGAGACCCAGTACTTC. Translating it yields CATSKSGREETQYF.

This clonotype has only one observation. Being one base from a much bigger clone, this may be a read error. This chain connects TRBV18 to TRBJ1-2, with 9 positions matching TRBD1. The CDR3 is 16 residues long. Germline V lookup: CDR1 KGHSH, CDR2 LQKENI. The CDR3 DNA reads TGTCCCAGCTCACGTACCGGGACAGGGCCCGGCTATGGCTACACCTTC. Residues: CPSSRTGTGPGYGYTF.

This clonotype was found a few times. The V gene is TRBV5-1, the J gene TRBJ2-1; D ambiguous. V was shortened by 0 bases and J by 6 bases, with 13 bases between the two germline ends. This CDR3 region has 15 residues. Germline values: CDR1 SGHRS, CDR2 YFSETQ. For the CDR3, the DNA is TGCGCCAGCAGCTTGGGGCAGCCTGGTCCCAATGAGCAGTTCTTC. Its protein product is CASSLGQPGPNEQFF.

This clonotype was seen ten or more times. CDR3 nucleotide sequence: TGCAGTGCTAGAGATTTTAATTGGGGGCCTCGGGAGAACACTGAAGCTTTCTTT. It is translated as CSARDFNWGPRENTEAFF. The rearrangement uses TRBV20-1 and TRBJ1-1; possibly TRBD1 for D (6 bases). The CDR3 runs to 18 residues. CDR1 and CDR2 from the germline V gene are DFQATT and SNEGSKA (reference sequence). Trimming left V 0 bases short and J 1 base short, with 21 bases between.